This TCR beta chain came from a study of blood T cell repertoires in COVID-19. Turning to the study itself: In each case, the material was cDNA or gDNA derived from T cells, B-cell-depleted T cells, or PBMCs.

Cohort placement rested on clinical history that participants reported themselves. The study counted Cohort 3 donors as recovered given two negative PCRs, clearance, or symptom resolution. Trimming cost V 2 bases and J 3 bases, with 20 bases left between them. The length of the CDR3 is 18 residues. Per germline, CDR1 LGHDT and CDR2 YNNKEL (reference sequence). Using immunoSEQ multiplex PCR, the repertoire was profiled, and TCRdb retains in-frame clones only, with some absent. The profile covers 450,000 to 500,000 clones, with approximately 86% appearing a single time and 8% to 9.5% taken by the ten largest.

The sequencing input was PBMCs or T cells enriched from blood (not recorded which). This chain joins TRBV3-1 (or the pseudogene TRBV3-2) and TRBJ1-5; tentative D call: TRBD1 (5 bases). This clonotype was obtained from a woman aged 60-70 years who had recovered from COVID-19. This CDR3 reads CASSQNRPGYRYNQPQHF. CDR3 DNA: TGTGCCAGCAGCCAAAACAGGCCAGGGTATAGATACAATCAGCCCCAGCATTTT.